Below are 12 T cell receptor beta chains sequenced from a single sample in a study of tumor-infiltrating lymphocytes in primary liver carcinoma. Blood RNA originated from unsorted whole blood, with germline DNA additionally extracted. The authors made TCR beta cDNA from around 500 ng total RNA with a constant-region primer. Nested multiplex PCR, run for three rounds with slightly modified ARM-PCR, yielded TCR beta libraries. In the first two PCR rounds, TRBV1-TRBV30 forward primers were paired with a C-beta reverse primer, and each round lasted about 10 cycles. TCRdb reanalysed the multiplex PCR reads using MiXCR and keeps one entry per CDR3 protein. The profile shows 310,000 or so distinct CDR3 sequences, 50% to 75% of them singletons. Sequenced input: peripheral blood. All receptors derive from a young woman with primary liver carcinoma and hepatitis B virus infection.

The table lists this clonotype with a count of one. Compared with germline, one end of the junction differs, possibly owing to a read error. This chain joins TRBV4-1 and TRBJ2-3; D gene unclear. Looked up from germline, CDR1 is MGHRA and CDR2 is YSYEKL. This CDR3 region has 12 residues. Here the CDR3 DNA reads TGCGCCGGCAGCCAAGCATTGGGTACGCAGTATTTT. It is translated as CAGSQALGTQYF.

The chain couples TRBV19 to TRBJ2-7; 10 nucleotides match TRBD2. The CDR3 sequence is 15 residues long. The V gene's germline CDR1 is LNHDA and CDR2 SQIVND (reference sequence). V lost 5 bases to trimming and J lost 2 bases; unmatched junction nucleotides: 6. CDR3 in DNA: TGTGCCAGTAGTCCGTCTAGCGGGAGCCCCTACGAGCAGTACTTC. Its translation: CASSPSSGSPYEQYF.

The chain couples TRBV6-2 or TRBV6-3 to TRBJ2-6, with D uncertain. The CDR3 runs 12 residues. CDR1 MNHEY and CDR2 SVGEGT come from the germline V gene. V was pared by 6 bases and J by 10 bases, with 10 bases between. CDR3 coding DNA: TGTGCCAGCAGACGCGTCAGTAACGTCCTGACTTTC. This codes for CASRRVSNVLTF.

This clonotype was detected a few times. The V and J genes are TRBV6-2 or TRBV6-3 and TRBJ2-2; perhaps TRBD1 as D (5 bases). The CDR3 sequence is 14 residues long. Germline V CDR1 and CDR2: MNHEY, SVGEGT. V was pared by 2 bases and J by 3 bases, with 7 bases between. The DNA of the CDR3 is TGTGCCAGCAGTTACAAAGGGGACACCGGGGAGCTGTTTTTT. It specifies CASSYKGDTGELFF.

The V call is TRBV11-1, the J call TRBJ2-3; D remains ambiguous. Per the germline V gene, CDR1 is SGHAT and CDR2 is FQDESV (reference sequence). This CDR3 is 14 amino acids long. The V end was cut by 4 bases, the J end by 0 bases, with 8 bases between. The CDR3 loop reads CASSSRHSTDTQYF. Here the CDR3 DNA reads TGTGCCAGCAGCTCACGTCATAGCACAGATACGCAGTATTTT. Supplemented by reference TRBV11-1 and TRBJ2-3, the full variable domain reads EAEVAQSPRYKITEKSQAVAFWCDPISGHATLYWYRQILGQGPELLVQFQDESVVDDSQLPKDRFSAERLKGVDSTLKIQPAELGDSAMYLCASSSRHSTDTQYFGPGTRLTVL.

Note on this clonotype: A clone one base away is much larger, so this may be a read error. The V call is TRBV5-4, the J call TRBJ2-3; 9 bases are a match to TRBD2. J was trimmed by 2 bases and V by 0 bases; bases with no gene match: 7. This CDR3 region has 17 residues. CDR1 is SGHNT, CDR2 YYREEE, per germline (reference sequence). This CDR3 reads CASSLGIASGDTDTQYF. CDR3 DNA sequence: TGTGCCAGCAGCTTGGGTATCGCTAGCGGGGACACAGATACGCAGTATTTT.

In its sample, this clonotype was seen once. This may be a read error, as it is one base from a much larger clone. Without the conserved terminal phenylalanine or tryptophan, this CDR3 likely stems from a read error. This chain's CDR3 is CSVLLGGSRNQPQHY. The CDR3 nucleotides read TGCAGCGTTTTATTGGGGGGATCGCGCAATCAGCCCCAGCATTAT. This chain joins TRBV29-1 and TRBJ1-5; D is possibly TRBD1 (5 bases). The V gene's germline CDR1 is SQVTM and CDR2 ANQGSEA. This CDR3 is built from 15 residues. V was cut by 5 bases and J by 2 bases, with 16 bases left in between.

A note on this clonotype: A single base separates this from a much larger clone, so it may be a read error. Because the CDR3 is missing its conserved closing phenylalanine or tryptophan, this is likely a read error. The V gene is TRBV6-1, the J gene TRBJ1-2; TRBD1 matches 9 bases. V trimming: 4 bases; J trimming: 7 bases; junction bases outside the gene matches: 7. This CDR3 has 14 amino acids. The germline V gene has CDR1 MNHNS and CDR2 SASEGT. The CDR3 DNA reads as TGTGCCAGCAGTGTGGACAGGGGCAGGAGTGGCTACACCGTC. Translation gives CASSVDRGRSGYTV.

The chain combines TRBV4-1 with TRBJ2-2, with a weak D call TRBD2 (6 bases). The germline V gene has CDR1 MGHRA and CDR2 YSYEKL. This CDR3 region has 15 residues. V was trimmed by 6 bases and J by 7 bases, leaving 18 bases between them. The CDR3 reads CASRKVEGKGGELFF. The CDR3 bases are TGCGCCAGCAGAAAAGTGGAGGGGAAGGGCGGGGAGCTGTTTTTT.

Worth noting for this clonotype: This sequence may be a read error, since a much larger clone differs from it by one base. The chain recombines TRBV4-3 with TRBJ2-5; no clear D gene. V lost 0 bases and J 8 bases, leaving 10 bases between the germline ends. CDR3 length equals 13 residues. CDR1 and CDR2 (germline): LGHNA, YSLEER. In DNA, the CDR3 is TGCGCCAGCAGCCAAGAGATCAAGGGCACCCAGTACTTC. This codes for CASSQEIKGTQYF.

Only one count was recorded for this clonotype. This chain uses TRBV12-3 or TRBV12-4 with TRBJ1-5, with D unclear. The J call may be incorrect, as the DNA end agrees better with TRBJ2-3. This CDR3 is built from 13 residues. CDR3 coding DNA: TGTGCCAGCAGTTATTCCAGAAATCAGCCCCAGTATTTT. Protein: CASSYSRNQPQYF.

Of note for this clonotype: A much larger clone is a single base away; this may be a read error. The chain joins TRBV12-3 or TRBV12-4 to TRBJ1-5; D might be TRBD1 (5 bases). CDR3 length equals 14 residues. The CDR3 nucleotides are TGTGTCAGCAGTTTAGGTGCAGGGTATCAGCCCCAGCATTTT. Translation gives CVSSLGAGYQPQHF.